A selection of T cell receptor beta chains follows, all from one sample in a study of blood T cell repertoires in COVID-19. Using immunoSEQ multiplex PCR, the repertoire was profiled, and TCRdb retains in-frame clones only, with some absent. The table has about 180,000 clones, roughly 88% seen once; the top ten hold approximately 10%. What was sequenced was peripheral blood. Receptor source: a human donor with active or convalescent COVID-19. The donor label of this sample is uncertain. Each CDR3 is given with its conserved first and last residue. A D gene is named only where the DNA matches it firmly. The size entry is marked missing in some rows and otherwise reads once, few, many or a size class.

d_gene	len	v_gene	abundance	j_gene	CDR3nt	CDR3aa
TRBD2	13	TRBV5-6	.	TRBJ2-1	TGTGCCAGCAGCTTCGCTAGCGGGAATGAGCAGTTCTTC	CASSFASGNEQFF
.	11	TRBV20-1	once	TRBJ2-7	TGCAGTGCCCAGACCCCAGGGGAGCAGTACTTC	CSAQTPGEQYF
TRBD2	15	TRBV10-3	once	TRBJ2-7	TGTGCCATCAGTGGTTCGGGGGGGCTCCCTAGAAAGCAGTACTTC	CAISGSGGLPRKQYF
.	12	TRBV25-1	.	TRBJ2-7	TGTGCAGCAGGGAAGGCCCACCACGAGCAGTACTTC	CAAGKAHHEQYF
.	13	TRBV12-3/TRBV12-4	.	TRBJ2-7	TGTGCCAGCAGTTTCGGGGGGCGGAACGAGCAGTACTTC	CASSFGGRNEQYF
TRBD1	15	TRBV5-1	.	TRBJ1-2	TGCGCCAGCAGCCCCCCCGGGACAGGGATCTATGGCTACACCTTC	CASSPPGTGIYGYTF
.	13	TRBV27	.	TRBJ2-1	TGTGCCAGCAGTTTGCTACCCAACAATGAGCAGTTCTTC	CASSLLPNNEQFF
TRBD2	19	TRBV24-1	.	TRBJ2-1	TGTGCCACCAGTGATTTGGGAGTAGATGCTAGCGGGAGTTTCGATGAGCAGTTCTTC	CATSDLGVDASGSFDEQFF
TRBD1	14	TRBV7-2	.	TRBJ2-5	TGTGCCAGCAGCCCAGCCCGACAGGGGGAGACCCAGTACTTC	CASSPARQGETQYF
.	15	TRBV4-3	.	TRBJ1-2	TGCGCCAGCAGCCAAGGCCGGGCAGGGAACTATGGCTACACCTTC	CASSQGRAGNYGYTF
TRBD2	18	TRBV5-1	.	TRBJ2-7	TGCGCCAGCAGCTCGGGACTAGCGGGAGTCACACCCTCCTACGAGCAGTACTTC	CASSSGLAGVTPSYEQYF
TRBD2	16	TRBV11-2	.	TRBJ2-7	TGTGCCAGCAGCTTAGTTATTAGCGGGAGGGCCTACGAGCAGTACTTC	CASSLVISGRAYEQYF
TRBD2	17	TRBV5-1	.	TRBJ2-3	TGCGCCAGCAGCTTGGGGCTAGCGGGAGGAAGTACAGATACGCAGTATTTT	CASSLGLAGGSTDTQYF
TRBD2	15	TRBV6-5	.	TRBJ2-7	TGTGCCAGCACCAAAGCTCCTGCGGGGGGCTACGAGCAGTACTTC	CASTKAPAGGYEQYF
.	12	TRBV3-1/TRBV3-2	.	TRBJ2-7	TGTGCCAGCAGCCTCCGGCGGTACGAGCAGTACTTC	CASSLRRYEQYF
.	12	TRBV5-6	.	TRBJ1-2	TGTGCCAGCAGCTTGGGGGAGGGACCGATCACCTTC	CASSLGEGPITF
TRBD1	17	TRBV27	.	TRBJ1-5	TGTGCCAGCAGTTTCGTTCCTAGGACAGGGGTCAATCAGCCCCAGCATTTT	CASSFVPRTGVNQPQHF
.	18	TRBV6-1	few	TRBJ1-1	TGTGCCAGCAGAGAAAGGGATTTCGGGAGAGTGTTGAACACTGAAGCTTTCTTT	CASRERDFGRVLNTEAFF
TRBD2	15	TRBV7-9	.	TRBJ2-3	TGTGCCAGCAGCTTCCGGGAGGGCGGCACAGATACGCAGTATTTT	CASSFREGGTDTQYF
.	14	TRBV3-1/TRBV3-2	.	TRBJ2-3	TGTGCCAGCAGCCAAGACTCAGGGGCAGATACGCAGTATTTT	CASSQDSGADTQYF
.	15	TRBV5-1	few	TRBJ1-3	TGCGCCAGCAGCTTGCAGGGGTCGTCTGGAAACACCATATATTTT	CASSLQGSSGNTIYF
.	15	TRBV5-4	.	TRBJ2-1	TGTGCCAGCAGCTTGGGGGGAGCCCTCGGGGTTGAGCAGTTCTTC	CASSLGGALGVEQFF
.	15	TRBV19	.	TRBJ1-5	TGTGCCAGTAGTCCCGACGGAGGGAGCAATCAGCCCCAGCATTTT	CASSPDGGSNQPQHF
.	14	TRBV5-6	.	TRBJ1-4	TGTGCCAGCAGCTTGGGCAGGTCAAATGAAAAACTGTTTTTT	CASSLGRSNEKLFF
TRBD2	16	TRBV14	.	TRBJ2-1	TGTGCCAGCAGCCAACTGAGCGGGAGGGCCACAGATGAGCAGTTCTTC	CASSQLSGRATDEQFF
TRBD1	16	TRBV5-1	.	TRBJ2-7	TGCGCCAGCAGCTTGGCCCCCGACAGGGGGCCCTACGAGCAGTACTTC	CASSLAPDRGPYEQYF
.	17	TRBV5-1	few	TRBJ1-3	TGCGCCAGCAGTCAAAGCCCCCCGACAGTCTCTGGAAACACCATATATTTT	CASSQSPPTVSGNTIYF
TRBD1	16	TRBV18	.	TRBJ1-6	TGTGCCAGCTCACCAACGGGACAGGGGGCGATTTCACCCCTCCACTTT	CASSPTGQGAISPLHF
TRBD1	15	TRBV11-2	.	TRBJ2-5	TGTGCCAGCATAGGGATCAGGGGGCCCCAAGAGACCCAGTACTTC	CASIGIRGPQETQYF
TRBD2	14	TRBV5-1	.	TRBJ2-7	TGCGCCAGCACCCTAGCGGGGACCACCTACGAGCAGTACTTC	CASTLAGTTYEQYF
.	12	TRBV12-3/TRBV12-4	.	TRBJ2-7	TGTGCCAGCAGTTGGTCGGGGAACGAGCAGTACTTC	CASSWSGNEQYF
.	15	TRBV18	.	TRBJ2-5	TGTGCCAGCTCACCCGGGGGACTTTACGGAGAGACCCAGTACTTC	CASSPGGLYGETQYF
.	14	TRBV7-3	.	TRBJ2-2	TGTGCCAGCAGCTCCCAGGCAATCGCCGGGGAGCTGTTTTTT	CASSSQAIAGELFF
.	17	TRBV6-2/TRBV6-3	once	TRBJ2-2	TGTGCCAGCAGTTACTCACCTAGTTTGCCAAGCACCGGGGAGCTGTTTTTT	CASSYSPSLPSTGELFF
.	13	TRBV7-3	.	TRBJ1-1	TGTGCCAGCAGCTCCACCAAGGAGGCCGAAGCTTTCTTT	CASSSTKEAEAFF